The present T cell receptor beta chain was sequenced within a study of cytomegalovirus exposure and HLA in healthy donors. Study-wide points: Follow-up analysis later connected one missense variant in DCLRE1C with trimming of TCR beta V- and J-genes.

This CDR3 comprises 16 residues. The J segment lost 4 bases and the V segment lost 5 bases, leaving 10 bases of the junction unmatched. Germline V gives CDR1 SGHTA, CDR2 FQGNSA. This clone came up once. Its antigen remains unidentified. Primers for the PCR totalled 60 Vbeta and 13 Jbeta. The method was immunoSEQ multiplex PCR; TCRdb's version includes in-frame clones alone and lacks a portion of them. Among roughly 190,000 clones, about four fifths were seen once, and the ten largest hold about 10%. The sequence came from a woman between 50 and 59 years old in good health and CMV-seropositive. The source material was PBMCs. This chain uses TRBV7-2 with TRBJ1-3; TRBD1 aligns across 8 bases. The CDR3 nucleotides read TGTGCCAGCAGCCGGTTTATAGGGACAGGCGGAAACACCATATATTTT. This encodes CASSRFIGTGGNTIYF.